Following are 7 T cell receptor beta chains from one sample sequenced in a study of vaccination and CD4 T cells after COVID-19. Cultured CD4+ T cell DNA was sequenced using the Oncomine TCR Beta short-read assay. A single record per CDR3 protein comes from TCRdb applying MiXCR to the PCR reads. Here the sample spans about 14,000 distinct CDR3 sequences, around 43% being singletons. Treatment here: approximately 9-day PBMC culture with coronavirus spike peptide pools or control peptides (ViraFEST assay). These receptors have no known antigen. What was sequenced was CD4+ T cells from blood, cultured in vitro. Receptors originate from a human donor who had recovered from COVID-19.

This clonotype showed up just once. The V gene is TRBV3-1, the J gene TRBJ1-6, with TRBD1 matching 7 bases. The germline gives CDR1 LGHDT, CDR2 YNNKEL (reference sequence). The V segment lost 5 bases and the J segment 13 bases; nucleotides outside the gene matches: 11. CDR3 length: 14 amino acids. The CDR3 is CASSKTGLEGPLHF. The CDR3, as DNA: TGTGCCAGCAGCAAGACAGGGCTGGAGGGGCCCCTCCACTTT.

The sample holds a few counts of this clonotype. The chain uses TRBV2 and TRBJ2-6; D is perhaps TRBD1 or TRBD2 (6 bases each). The CDR3 spans 15 residues. CDR1 SNHLY and CDR2 FYNNEI come from the germline V gene. The V end lost 4 bases, the J end lost 2 bases, and 9 bases lay between the germline ends. CDR3 loop: CASSAGAPGANVLTF. The CDR3 DNA follows: TGTGCCAGCAGTGCGGGGGCCCCTGGGGCCAACGTCCTGACTTTC.

This chain uses TRBV6-8 with TRBJ2-5; 8 bases align to TRBD1. This CDR3 has 14 residues. CDR1 and CDR2 from the germline V gene are MNHGY and SAAAGT. The V segment lost 6 bases and the J segment 4 bases; nucleotides outside the gene matches: 7. The CDR3 DNA sequence: TGTGCCAGCAGCACCGGACAGGGTCCAGAGACCCAGTACTTC. It is translated as CASSTGQGPETQYF.

This chain connects TRBV7-9 to TRBJ2-3; either TRBD1 or TRBD2 may supply D (5 bases each). V lost 5 bases and J lost 6, with 18 bases in between. Germline lookup yields CDR1 SEHNR and CDR2 FQNEAQ (reference sequence). This CDR3 spans 15 amino acids. CDR3 nucleotides: TGTGCCAGCAGCCGAGGGGACGGAACATTTGATACGCAGTATTTT. This translates into CASSRGDGTFDTQYF.

The chain employs TRBV6-5 and TRBJ2-2; D gene ambiguous. The CDR3 runs to 14 residues. Trimming took 0 bases from V and 5 from J, leaving 7 bases between them. Germline CDR1 MNHEY, CDR2 SVGAGI. The CDR3 sequence is CASSYSEATGELFF. CDR3 bases: TGTGCCAGCAGTTACTCGGAAGCTACCGGGGAGCTGTTTTTT.

The chain joins TRBV5-4 to TRBJ1-5; the D gene is possibly TRBD1 (5 bases). V lost 2 bases to trimming and J lost 7 bases, with 13 bases between them. The CDR3 has 14 residues. Per germline, CDR1 SGHNT and CDR2 YYREEE (reference sequence). Here the CDR3 reads CASSLGALKQPQHF. CDR3 nucleotide sequence: TGTGCCAGCAGCTTAGGGGCCTTGAAACAGCCCCAGCATTTT.

V and J are TRBV20-1 and TRBJ1-1; 8 bases match TRBD1. This CDR3 contains 15 residues. The J segment lost 5 bases and the V segment lost 3 bases, leaving 11 bases of the junction unmatched. In germline, CDR1 is DFQATT, CDR2 SNEGSKA (reference sequence). This CDR3 reads CSASDPGQGKTEAFF. The CDR3 coding sequence is TGCAGTGCTAGTGATCCTGGACAGGGAAAAACTGAAGCTTTCTTT.